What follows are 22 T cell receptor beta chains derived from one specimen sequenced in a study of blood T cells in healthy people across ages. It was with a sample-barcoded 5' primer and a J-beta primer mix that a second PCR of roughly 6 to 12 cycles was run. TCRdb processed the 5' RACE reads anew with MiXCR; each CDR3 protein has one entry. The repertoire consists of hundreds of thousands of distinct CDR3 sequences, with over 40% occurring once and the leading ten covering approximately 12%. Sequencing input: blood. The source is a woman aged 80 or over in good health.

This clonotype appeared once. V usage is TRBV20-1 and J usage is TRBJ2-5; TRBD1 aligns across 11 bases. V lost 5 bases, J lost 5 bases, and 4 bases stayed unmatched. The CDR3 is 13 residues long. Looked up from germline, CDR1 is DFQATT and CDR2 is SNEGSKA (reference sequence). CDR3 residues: CSAGDRGGETQYF. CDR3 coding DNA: TGCAGTGCTGGGGACAGGGGGGGGGAGACCCAGTACTTC.

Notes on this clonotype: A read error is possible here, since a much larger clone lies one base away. CDR3 residues: CTSSSRTSGGRNEQFF. The CDR3 bases are TGTACCAGCAGCTCCCGGACTAGCGGGGGACGCAATGAGCAGTTCTTC. The chain links TRBV7-8 to TRBJ2-1; 13 positions agree with TRBD2. The CDR3 length is 16 residues. Looked up from germline, CDR1 is SGHVS and CDR2 is FQNEAQ.

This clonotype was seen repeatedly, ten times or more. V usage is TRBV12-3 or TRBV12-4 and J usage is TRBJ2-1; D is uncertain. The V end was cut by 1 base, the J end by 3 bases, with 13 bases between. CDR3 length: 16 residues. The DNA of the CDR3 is TGTGCCAGCAGTTTAGTAGGTAGAAGAATCTACAATGAGCAGTTCTTC. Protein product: CASSLVGRRIYNEQFF.

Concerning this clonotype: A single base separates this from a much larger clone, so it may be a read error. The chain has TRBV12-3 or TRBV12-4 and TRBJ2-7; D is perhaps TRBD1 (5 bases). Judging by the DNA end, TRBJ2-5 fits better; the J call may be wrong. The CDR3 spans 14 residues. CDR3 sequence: CASSGQGIPGTQYF. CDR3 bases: TGTGCCAGCAGTGGGCAGGGAATCCCGGGGACCCAGTACTTC.

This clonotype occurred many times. CDR3 region: CSARDQVKETQYF. The CDR3 coding sequence is TGCAGTGCTAGAGATCAAGTGAAAGAGACCCAGTACTTC. This rearrangement joins TRBV20-1 to TRBJ2-5; D is unresolved. CDR1 and CDR2 from the germline V gene are DFQATT and SNEGSKA (reference sequence). V lost 0 bases, J lost 3 bases, and 8 bases lay in between. The CDR3 has 13 residues.

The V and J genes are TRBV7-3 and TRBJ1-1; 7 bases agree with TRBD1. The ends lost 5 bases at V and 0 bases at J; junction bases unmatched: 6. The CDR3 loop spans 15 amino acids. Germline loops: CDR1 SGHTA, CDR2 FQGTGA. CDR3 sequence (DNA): TGTGCCAGCAGCCCAGACAGGGTTCTGAACACTGAAGCTTTCTTT. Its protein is CASSPDRVLNTEAFF.

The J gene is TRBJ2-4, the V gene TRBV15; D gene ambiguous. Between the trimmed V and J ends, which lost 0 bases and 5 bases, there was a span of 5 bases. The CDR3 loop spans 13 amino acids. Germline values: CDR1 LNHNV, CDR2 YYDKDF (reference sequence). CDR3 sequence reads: CATSREDQNIQYF. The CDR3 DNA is TGTGCCACCAGCAGAGAAGATCAAAACATTCAGTACTTC.

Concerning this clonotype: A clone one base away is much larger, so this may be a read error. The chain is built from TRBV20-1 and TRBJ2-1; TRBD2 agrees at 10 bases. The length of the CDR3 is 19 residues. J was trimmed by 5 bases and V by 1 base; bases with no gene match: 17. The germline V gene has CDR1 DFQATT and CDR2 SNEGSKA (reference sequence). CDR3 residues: CSARGRMGLSGRAHNEQFF. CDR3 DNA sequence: TGCAGTGCTAGAGGTCGGATGGGGTTGAGCGGGAGGGCCCACAATGAGCAGTTCTTC.

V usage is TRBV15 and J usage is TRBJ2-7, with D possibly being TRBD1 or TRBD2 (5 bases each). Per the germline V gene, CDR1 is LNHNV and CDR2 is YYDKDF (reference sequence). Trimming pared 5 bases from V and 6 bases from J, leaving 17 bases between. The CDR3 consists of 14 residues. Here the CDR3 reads CATSARGFQGEQYF. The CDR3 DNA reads TGTGCCACCAGCGCCCGGGGTTTCCAGGGCGAGCAGTACTTC.

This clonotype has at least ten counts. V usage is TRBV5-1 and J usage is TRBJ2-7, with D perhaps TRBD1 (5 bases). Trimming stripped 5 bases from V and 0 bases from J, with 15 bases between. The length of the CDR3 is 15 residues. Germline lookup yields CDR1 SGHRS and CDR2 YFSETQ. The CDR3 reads CASSSEPGRSYEQYF. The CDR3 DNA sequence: TGCGCCAGCAGTTCTGAACCAGGGCGCTCCTACGAGCAGTACTTC.

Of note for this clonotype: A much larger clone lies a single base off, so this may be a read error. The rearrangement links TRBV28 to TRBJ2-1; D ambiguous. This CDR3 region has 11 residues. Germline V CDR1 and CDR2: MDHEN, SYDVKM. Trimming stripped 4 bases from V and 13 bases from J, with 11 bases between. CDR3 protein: CASSSTQTQFF. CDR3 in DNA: TGTGCCAGCAGTTCGACCCAGACCCAGTTCTTC.

Here the CDR3 reads CASSLKQGTQYF. DNA for the CDR3: TGTGCCAGCAGTTTAAAACAGGGGACCCAGTACTTC. The chain joins TRBV6-6 to TRBJ2-7; possible D gene TRBD1, 6 bases. The J call may not be correct, given that the DNA end is closer to TRBJ2-5. The CDR3 totals 12 residues. Per the germline V gene, CDR1 is MNHNY and CDR2 is SVGAGI (reference sequence).

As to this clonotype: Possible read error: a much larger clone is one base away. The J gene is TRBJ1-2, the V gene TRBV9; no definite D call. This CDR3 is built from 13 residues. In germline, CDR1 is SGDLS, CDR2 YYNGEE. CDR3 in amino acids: CAGSVGVTAGYTF. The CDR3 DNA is TGTGCCGGCAGCGTAGGAGTGACGGCGGGCTACACCTTC.

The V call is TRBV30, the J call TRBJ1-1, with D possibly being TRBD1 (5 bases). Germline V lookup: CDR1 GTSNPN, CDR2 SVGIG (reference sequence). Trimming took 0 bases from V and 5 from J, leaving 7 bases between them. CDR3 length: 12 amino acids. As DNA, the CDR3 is TGTGCCTGGAGTGTTGGGGGGACTGAAGCTTTCTTT. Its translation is CAWSVGGTEAFF.

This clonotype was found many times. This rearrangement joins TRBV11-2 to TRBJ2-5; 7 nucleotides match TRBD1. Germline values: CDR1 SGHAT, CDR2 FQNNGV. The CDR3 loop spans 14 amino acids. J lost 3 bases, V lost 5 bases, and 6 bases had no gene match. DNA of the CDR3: TGTGCCAGCAGCCGGGACAGCCCCGAAGAGACCCAGTACTTC. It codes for CASSRDSPEETQYF.

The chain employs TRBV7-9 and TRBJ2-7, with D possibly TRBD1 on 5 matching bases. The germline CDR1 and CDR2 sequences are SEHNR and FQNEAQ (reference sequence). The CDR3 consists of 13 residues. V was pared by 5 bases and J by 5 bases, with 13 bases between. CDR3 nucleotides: TGTGCCAGCAGCCCGTCCTTAGGGGACGAGCAGTACTTC. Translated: CASSPSLGDEQYF.

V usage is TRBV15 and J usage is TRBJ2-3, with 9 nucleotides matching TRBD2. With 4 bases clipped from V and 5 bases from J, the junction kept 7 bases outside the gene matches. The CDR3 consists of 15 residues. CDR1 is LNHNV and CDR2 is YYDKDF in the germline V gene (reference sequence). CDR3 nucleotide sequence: TGTGCCACCAGCACCCGACGCGGGGGGGAAGATACGCAGTATTTT. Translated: CATSTRRGGEDTQYF.

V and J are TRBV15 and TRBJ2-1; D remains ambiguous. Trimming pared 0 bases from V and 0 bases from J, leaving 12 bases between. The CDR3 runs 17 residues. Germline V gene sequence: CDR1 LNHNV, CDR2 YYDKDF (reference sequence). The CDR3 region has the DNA TGTGCCACCAGCAGAGACCTCCTACCCGTCTCCTACAATGAGCAGTTCTTC. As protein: CATSRDLLPVSYNEQFF.

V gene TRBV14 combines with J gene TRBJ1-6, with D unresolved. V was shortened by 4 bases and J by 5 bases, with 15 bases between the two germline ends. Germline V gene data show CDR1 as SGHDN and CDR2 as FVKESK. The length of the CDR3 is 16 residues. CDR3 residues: CASSLFVEPDNSPLHF. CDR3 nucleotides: TGTGCCAGCAGCCTCTTCGTGGAACCGGATAATTCACCCCTCCACTTT.

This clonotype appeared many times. CDR3 amino acids: CASSDTGGWEQYF. Here the CDR3 DNA reads TGTGCCAGCAGCGATACAGGGGGTTGGGAGCAGTACTTC. The chain recombines TRBV7-9 with TRBJ2-5; 8 bases line up with TRBD1. The CDR3 covers 13 residues. Germline V lookup: CDR1 SEHNR, CDR2 FQNEAQ (reference sequence). V shed 5 bases, J shed 11 bases, and the junction held 10 bases outside the gene matches.

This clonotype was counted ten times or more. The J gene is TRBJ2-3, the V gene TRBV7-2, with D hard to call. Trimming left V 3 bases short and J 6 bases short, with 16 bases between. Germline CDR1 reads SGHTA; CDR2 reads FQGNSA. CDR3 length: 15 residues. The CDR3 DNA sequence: TGTGCCAGCAGCTTTCTGGGGTCTTCTGGCGATACGCAGTATTTT. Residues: CASSFLGSSGDTQYF.

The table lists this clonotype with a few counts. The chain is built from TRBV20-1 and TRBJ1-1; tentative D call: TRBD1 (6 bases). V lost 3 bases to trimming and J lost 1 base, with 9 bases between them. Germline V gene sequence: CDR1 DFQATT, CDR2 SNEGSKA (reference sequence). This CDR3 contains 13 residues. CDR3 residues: CSASGQPNTEAFF. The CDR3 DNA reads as TGCAGTGCTAGTGGACAGCCGAACACTGAAGCTTTCTTT.